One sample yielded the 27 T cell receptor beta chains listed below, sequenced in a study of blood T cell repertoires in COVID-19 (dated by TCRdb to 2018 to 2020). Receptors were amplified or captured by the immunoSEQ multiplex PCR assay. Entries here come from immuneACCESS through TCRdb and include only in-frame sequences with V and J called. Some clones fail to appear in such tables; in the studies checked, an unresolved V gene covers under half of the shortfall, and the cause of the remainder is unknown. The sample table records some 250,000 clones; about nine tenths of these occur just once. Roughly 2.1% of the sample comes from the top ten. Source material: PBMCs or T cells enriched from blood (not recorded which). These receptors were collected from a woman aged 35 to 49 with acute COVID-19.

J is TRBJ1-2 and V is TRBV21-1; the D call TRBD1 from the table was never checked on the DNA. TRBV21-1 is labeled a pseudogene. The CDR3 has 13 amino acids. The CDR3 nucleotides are TGTGCCAGCACCTTCGACAGGGACTATGGCTACACCTTC. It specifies CASTFDRDYGYTF.

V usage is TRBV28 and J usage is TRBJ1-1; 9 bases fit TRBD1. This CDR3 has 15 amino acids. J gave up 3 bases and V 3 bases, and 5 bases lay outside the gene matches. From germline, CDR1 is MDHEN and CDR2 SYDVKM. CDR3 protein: CASSFDRGSDTEAFF. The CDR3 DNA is TGTGCCAGCAGTTTTGACAGGGGGTCAGACACTGAAGCTTTCTTT.

The CDR3 sequence is CASSLIEQGGDTQYF. CDR3 DNA sequence: TGTGCCAGCAGCTTGATCGAACAGGGAGGGGATACGCAGTATTTT. The genes are TRBV5-5 and TRBJ2-3; tentative D call: TRBD2 (7 bases). Trimming left V 1 base short and J 6 bases short, with 15 bases between. This CDR3 spans 15 amino acids. Germline V gene sequence: CDR1 SGHKS, CDR2 YYEKEE (reference sequence).

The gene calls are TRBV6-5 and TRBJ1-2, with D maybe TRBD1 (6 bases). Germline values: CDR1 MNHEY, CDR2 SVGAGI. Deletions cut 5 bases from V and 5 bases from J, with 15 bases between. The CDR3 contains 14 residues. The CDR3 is CASSRTGLWYGYTF. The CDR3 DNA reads TGTGCCAGCAGTCGAACAGGGTTATGGTATGGCTACACCTTC.

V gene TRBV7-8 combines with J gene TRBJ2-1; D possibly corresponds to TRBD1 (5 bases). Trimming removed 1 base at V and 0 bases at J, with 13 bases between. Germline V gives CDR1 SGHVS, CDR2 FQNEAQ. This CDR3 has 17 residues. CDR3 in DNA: TGTGCCAGCAGCTTAGGTTCAGGGCGCAGCTCCTACAATGAGCAGTTCTTC. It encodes CASSLGSGRSSYNEQFF.

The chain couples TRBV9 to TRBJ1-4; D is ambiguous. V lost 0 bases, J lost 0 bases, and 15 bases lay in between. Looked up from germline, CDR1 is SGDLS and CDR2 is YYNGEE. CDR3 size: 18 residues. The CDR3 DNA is TGTGCCAGCAGCGTAGGGGCAGCTGGTTTCTCAACTAATGAAAAACTGTTTTTT. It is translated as CASSVGAAGFSTNEKLFF.

The CDR3 spells CASSYSLAGGPNEQFF. CDR3 bases: TGTGCCAGCAGTTACTCTCTAGCGGGAGGGCCCAATGAGCAGTTCTTC. V usage is TRBV6-5 and J usage is TRBJ2-1; TRBD2 matches at 12 bases. CDR3 size: 16 residues. The germline V gene has CDR1 MNHEY and CDR2 SVGAGI. V was pared by 0 bases and J by 6 bases, with 3 bases of the junction left unmatched.

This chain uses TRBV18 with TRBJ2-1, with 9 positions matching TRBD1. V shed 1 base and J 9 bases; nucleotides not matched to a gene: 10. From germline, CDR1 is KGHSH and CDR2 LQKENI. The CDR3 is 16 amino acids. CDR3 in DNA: TGTGCCAGCTCACCACGGACAGGGGAACGGTTGGGTGAGCAGTTCTTC. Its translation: CASSPRTGERLGEQFF.

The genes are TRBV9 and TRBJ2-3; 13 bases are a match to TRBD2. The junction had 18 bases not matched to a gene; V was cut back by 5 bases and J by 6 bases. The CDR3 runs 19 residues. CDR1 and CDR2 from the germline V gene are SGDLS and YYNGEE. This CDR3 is CASSPAPGGLAGKRDTQYF. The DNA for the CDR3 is TGTGCCAGCAGTCCCGCCCCGGGGGGACTAGCGGGGAAGCGGGATACGCAGTATTTT.

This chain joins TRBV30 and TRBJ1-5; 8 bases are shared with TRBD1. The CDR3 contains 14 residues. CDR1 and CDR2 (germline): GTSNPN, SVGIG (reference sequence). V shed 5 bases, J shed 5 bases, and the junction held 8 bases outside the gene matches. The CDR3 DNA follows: TGTGCCTGGTCTACAGGGGGGATTCATCAGCCCCAGCATTTT. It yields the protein CAWSTGGIHQPQHF.

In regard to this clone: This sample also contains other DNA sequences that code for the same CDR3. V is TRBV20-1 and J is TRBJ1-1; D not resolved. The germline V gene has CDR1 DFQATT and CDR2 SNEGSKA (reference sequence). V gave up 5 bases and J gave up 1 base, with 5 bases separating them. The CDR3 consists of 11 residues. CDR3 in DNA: TGCAGTGCTTCGGGGAACACTGAAGCTTTCTTT. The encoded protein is CSASGNTEAFF.

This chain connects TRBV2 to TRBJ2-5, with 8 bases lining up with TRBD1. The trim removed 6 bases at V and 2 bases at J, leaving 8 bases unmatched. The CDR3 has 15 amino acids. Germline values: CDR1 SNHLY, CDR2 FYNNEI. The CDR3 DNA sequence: TGTGCCAGCAGAGGACAGGGTGAGAGGCAAGAGACCCAGTACTTC. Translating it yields CASRGQGERQETQYF.

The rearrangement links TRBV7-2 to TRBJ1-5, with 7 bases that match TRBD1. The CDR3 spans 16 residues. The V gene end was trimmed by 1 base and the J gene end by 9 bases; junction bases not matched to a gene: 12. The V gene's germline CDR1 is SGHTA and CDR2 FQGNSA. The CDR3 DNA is TGTGCCAGCAGCTTAGACAGGGGAGGCCTTCTAAGGCCCCAGCATTTT. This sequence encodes CASSLDRGGLLRPQHF.

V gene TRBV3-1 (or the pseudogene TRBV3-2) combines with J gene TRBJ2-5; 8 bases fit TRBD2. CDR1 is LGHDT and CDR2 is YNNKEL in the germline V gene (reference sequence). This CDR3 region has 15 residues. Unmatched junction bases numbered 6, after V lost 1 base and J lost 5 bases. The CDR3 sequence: CASSQALAGGETQYF. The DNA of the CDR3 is TGTGCCAGCAGCCAAGCTCTAGCGGGCGGGGAGACCCAGTACTTC.

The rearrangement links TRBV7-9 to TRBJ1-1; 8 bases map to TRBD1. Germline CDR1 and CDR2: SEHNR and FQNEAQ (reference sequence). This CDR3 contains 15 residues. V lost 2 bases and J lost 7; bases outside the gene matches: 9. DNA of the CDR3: TGTGCCAGCAGCTTATCGCGGGGACAGGCGGGTGAAGCTTTCTTT. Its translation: CASSLSRGQAGEAFF.

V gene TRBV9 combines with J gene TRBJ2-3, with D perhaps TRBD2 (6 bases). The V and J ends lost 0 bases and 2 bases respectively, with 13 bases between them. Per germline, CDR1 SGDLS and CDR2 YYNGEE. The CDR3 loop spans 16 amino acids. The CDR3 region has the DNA TGTGCCAGCAGCGTAGGGGACTCCCCCTACACAGATACGCAGTATTTT. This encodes CASSVGDSPYTDTQYF.

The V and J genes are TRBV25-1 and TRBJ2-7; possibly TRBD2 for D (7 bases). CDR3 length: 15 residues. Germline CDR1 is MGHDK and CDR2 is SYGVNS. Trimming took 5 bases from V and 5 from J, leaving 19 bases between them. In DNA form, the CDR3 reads TGTGCCAGCAGTAGGGGGGGTGGGCCTTACGACGAGCAGTACTTC. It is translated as CASSRGGGPYDEQYF.

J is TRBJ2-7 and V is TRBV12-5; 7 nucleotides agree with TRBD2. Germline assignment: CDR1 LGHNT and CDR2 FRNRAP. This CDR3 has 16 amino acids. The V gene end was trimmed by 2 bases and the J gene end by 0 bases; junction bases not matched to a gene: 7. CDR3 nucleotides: TGTGCTAGTGGTTTGTGGGGGGGTGCAAGCTCCTACGAGCAGTACTTC. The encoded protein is CASGLWGGASSYEQYF.

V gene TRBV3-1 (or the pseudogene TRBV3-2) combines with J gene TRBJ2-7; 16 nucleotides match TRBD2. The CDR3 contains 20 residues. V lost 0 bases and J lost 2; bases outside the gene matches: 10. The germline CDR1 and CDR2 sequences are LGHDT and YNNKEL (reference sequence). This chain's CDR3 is CASSQDPGTSGRARAYEQYF. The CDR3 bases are TGTGCCAGCAGCCAAGATCCCGGGACTAGCGGGAGGGCCAGGGCCTACGAGCAGTACTTC.

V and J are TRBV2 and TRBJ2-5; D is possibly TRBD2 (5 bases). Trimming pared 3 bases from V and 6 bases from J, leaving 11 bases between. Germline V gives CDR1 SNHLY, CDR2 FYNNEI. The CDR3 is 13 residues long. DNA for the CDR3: TGTGCCAGCAGTGATCAGAGGGCCCAGACCCAGTACTTC. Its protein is CASSDQRAQTQYF.

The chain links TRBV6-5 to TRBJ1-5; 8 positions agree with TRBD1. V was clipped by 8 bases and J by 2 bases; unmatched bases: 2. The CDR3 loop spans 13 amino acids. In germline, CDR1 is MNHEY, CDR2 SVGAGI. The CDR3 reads CASQDRGNQPQHF. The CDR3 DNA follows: TGTGCCAGCCAGGACAGGGGCAATCAGCCCCAGCATTTT.

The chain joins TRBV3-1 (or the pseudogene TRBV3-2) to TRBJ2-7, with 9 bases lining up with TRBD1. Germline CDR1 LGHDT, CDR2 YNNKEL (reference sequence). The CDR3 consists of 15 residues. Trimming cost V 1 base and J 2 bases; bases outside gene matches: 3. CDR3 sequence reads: CASSQGTGGPYEQYF. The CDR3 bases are TGTGCCAGCAGCCAAGGTACAGGGGGCCCCTACGAGCAGTACTTC.

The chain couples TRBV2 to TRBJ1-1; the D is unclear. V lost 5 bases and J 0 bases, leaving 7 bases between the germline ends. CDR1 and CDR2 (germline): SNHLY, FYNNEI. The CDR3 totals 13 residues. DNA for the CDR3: TGTGCCAGCAGTCGGGTAGTGAACACTGAAGCTTTCTTT. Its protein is CASSRVVNTEAFF.

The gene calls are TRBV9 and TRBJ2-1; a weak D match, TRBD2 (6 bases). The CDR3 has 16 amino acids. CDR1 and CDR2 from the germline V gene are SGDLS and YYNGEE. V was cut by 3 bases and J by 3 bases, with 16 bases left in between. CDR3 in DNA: TGTGCCAGCAGCGGATCAGCGGGTGCCCTCTACAATGAGCAGTTCTTC. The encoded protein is CASSGSAGALYNEQFF.

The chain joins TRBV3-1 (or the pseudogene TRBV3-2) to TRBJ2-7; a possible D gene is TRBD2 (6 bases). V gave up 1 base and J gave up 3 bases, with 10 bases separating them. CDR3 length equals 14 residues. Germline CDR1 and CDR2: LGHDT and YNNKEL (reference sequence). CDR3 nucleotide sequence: TGTGCCAGCAGCCAAGGACGGGGGAACTACGAGCAGTACTTC. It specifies CASSQGRGNYEQYF.

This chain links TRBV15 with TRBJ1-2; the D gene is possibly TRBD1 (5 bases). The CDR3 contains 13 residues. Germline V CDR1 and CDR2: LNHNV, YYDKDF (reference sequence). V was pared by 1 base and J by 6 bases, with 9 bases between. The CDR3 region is CATSRAGNDGYTF. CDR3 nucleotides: TGTGCCACCAGCAGAGCAGGGAATGATGGCTACACCTTC.

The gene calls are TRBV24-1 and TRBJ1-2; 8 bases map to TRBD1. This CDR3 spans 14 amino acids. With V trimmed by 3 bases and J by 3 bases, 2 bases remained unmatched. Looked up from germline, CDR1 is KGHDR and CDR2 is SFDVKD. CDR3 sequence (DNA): TGTGCCACCAGTGATGGGGGACAGGACTATGGCTACACCTTC. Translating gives CATSDGGQDYGYTF.